This TCR beta chain was sequenced for a study of T-cell memory formation after mild COVID-19. Overall study: TCR clusters were mostly confined to one donor each.

This clonotype was seen a few times. The antigen remains undetermined. 5'RACE with constant-segment primers yielded barcoded, UMI-tagged TCR alpha and TCR beta cDNA libraries. TCRdb redid the calling of the 5' RACE reads with MiXCR, one entry per CDR3 protein. Altogether under 700,000 distinct CDR3 sequences are present, about 20% being singletons, with the ten largest covering approximately 13%. Study-level results: Shrinking CD4+ clones were chiefly CM and EM; CD8+ ones were chiefly EMRA. Still unconfirmed is whether the second-wave clones peaking on day 37 recognized SARS-CoV-2.

The receptor comes from an adult woman who had mild COVID-19 (a few samples of this study predate the infection). Cell type and time point are not known. The sample comprised PBMCs or a T cell subset sorted from them (not recorded which).

CDR3 region: CASSVGGSGAHNEQFF. CDR3 sequence (DNA): TGTGCCAGCAGCGTAGGGGGTAGCGGGGCACACAATGAGCAGTTCTTC. The V and J genes are TRBV9 and TRBJ2-1; 8 positions match TRBD2. This CDR3 is 16 amino acids long. In germline, CDR1 is SGDLS, CDR2 YYNGEE. The J segment lost 5 bases and the V segment lost 0 bases, leaving 7 bases of the junction unmatched.